Below, 21 T cell receptor beta chains from the same sample are listed, as sequenced in a study of shared clonotypes between healthy human individuals. Naive CD8 cells comprised CD45RO-negative, CCR7-positively selected cells, excluding terminally differentiated effector memory CD45RA+ cells. Method: immunoSEQ multiplex PCR; TCRdb's copy keeps in-frame clones and lacks some. The table records roughly 2.1 million clones, 85% to 95% of them present only once. Sequenced: naive CD8+ T cells from PBMCs. Receptors were obtained from a man aged 18 to 30 in good health. Some clones in this sample may be carry-over from other donors' samples.

J is TRBJ2-1 and V is TRBV10-1; 8 bases match TRBD2. CDR3 size: 17 residues. V lost 6 bases and J lost 2; bases outside the gene matches: 12. The germline V gene has CDR1 WNHNN and CDR2 SYGVQD (reference sequence). CDR3 loop: CASSQGAGRGAYNEQFF. DNA of the CDR3: TGCGCCAGCAGCCAGGGAGCGGGGCGGGGGGCCTACAATGAGCAGTTCTTC.

The chain employs TRBV9 and TRBJ2-1, with 14 bases fitting TRBD2. Germline loops: CDR1 SGDLS, CDR2 YYNGEE. CDR3 size: 15 residues. V dropped 3 bases and J dropped 10; count of bases not matched to a gene: 6. CDR3: CASSGGLAGVREQFF. The CDR3 DNA sequence: TGTGCCAGCAGCGGGGGACTAGCGGGAGTCAGGGAGCAGTTCTTC.

Of note for this clone: Other DNA sequences of this sample code for an identical CDR3. V is TRBV27 and J is TRBJ1-5; the D is unclear. The CDR3 length is 14 residues. The V end lost 1 base, the J end lost 4 bases, and 8 bases lay between the germline ends. CDR1 is MNHEY and CDR2 is SMNVEV in the germline V gene (reference sequence). The CDR3 protein is CASSLYEGNQPQHF. The CDR3 DNA reads TGTGCCAGCAGTTTATACGAGGGAAATCAGCCCCAGCATTTT.

This chain links TRBV5-8 with TRBJ1-1; tentative D call: TRBD1 (6 bases). V was trimmed by 2 bases and J by 6 bases, leaving 17 bases between them. CDR1 is SGHTS, CDR2 YDEGEE, per germline. This CDR3 comprises 15 residues. CDR3 nucleotides: TGTGCCAGCAGCTTTCTCGGACGAAAGGGGGCTGAAGCTTTCTTT. This codes for CASSFLGRKGAEAFF.

The chain has TRBV27 and TRBJ1-4; tentatively, D is TRBD1 (6 bases). Germline CDR1 reads MNHEY; CDR2 reads SMNVEV (reference sequence). This CDR3 has 14 amino acids. V lost 10 bases, J lost 4 bases, and 16 bases lay in between. CDR3 loop: CATAVRGGNEKLFF. CDR3 DNA: TGTGCCACCGCGGTACGAGGGGGTAATGAAAAACTGTTTTTT.

This chain joins TRBV4-3 and TRBJ1-3; D remains unclear. The CDR3 is 17 amino acids. Germline CDR1 LGHNA, CDR2 YSLEER. Trimming removed 4 bases from V and 7 bases from J, with 23 bases in between. CDR3 DNA sequence: TGCGCCAGCAGCCCACACCCCGGTAGGGCCCTCGGGAACACCATATATTTT. This gives the protein CASSPHPGRALGNTIYF.

The chain links TRBV5-1 to TRBJ2-2, with 8 bases fitting TRBD2. Germline V gene lookup returns CDR1 SGHRS and CDR2 YFSETQ. CDR3 length equals 17 residues. The J segment lost 3 bases and the V segment lost 0 bases, leaving 7 bases of the junction unmatched. This CDR3 reads CASSLGPVLADTGELFF. The DNA for the CDR3 is TGCGCCAGCAGCTTGGGTCCGGTACTAGCGGACACCGGGGAGCTGTTTTTT.

The rearrangement joins TRBV7-6 to TRBJ2-2; 11 nucleotides match TRBD2. V shed 4 bases, J shed 8 bases, and the junction held 6 bases outside the gene matches. This CDR3 comprises 15 residues. The germline V gene has CDR1 SGHVS and CDR2 FNYEAQ. CDR3 residues: CASSSKLAGAGELFF. For the CDR3, the DNA is TGTGCCAGCAGCTCTAAACTAGCGGGAGCAGGGGAGCTGTTTTTT.

The chain combines TRBV27 with TRBJ2-7; D is undetermined. The CDR3 runs 15 residues. Trimming took 5 bases from V and 3 from J, leaving 17 bases between them. CDR1 is MNHEY and CDR2 is SMNVEV in the germline V gene (reference sequence). CDR3 DNA sequence: TGTGCCAGCAGTCCACGCCTAGGATTAGTCTACGAGCAGTACTTC. Amino acids: CASSPRLGLVYEQYF.

This chain links TRBV5-6 with TRBJ1-1, with D possibly TRBD1 on 5 matching bases. This CDR3 comprises 12 residues. Germline CDR1 and CDR2: SGHDT and YYEEEE. V was shortened by 3 bases and J by 6 bases, with 9 bases between the two germline ends. The CDR3 sequence is CASSWGGSEAFF. In DNA, the CDR3 is TGTGCCAGCAGCTGGGGGGGATCTGAAGCTTTCTTT.

The CDR3 nucleotides are TGTGCCGCCGGGGGAAGCTCCTACAATGAGCAGTTCTTC. Protein product: CAAGGSSYNEQFF. V usage is TRBV7-9 and J usage is TRBJ2-1, with D possibly being TRBD2 (6 bases). V was clipped by 11 bases and J by 0 bases, with 11 bases between them. Germline V lookup: CDR1 SEHNR, CDR2 FQNEAQ (reference sequence). The CDR3 length is 13 residues.

The chain combines TRBV7-9 with TRBJ2-7; 9 bases are shared with TRBD1. Germline CDR1 and CDR2: SEHNR and FQNEAQ (reference sequence). J lost 1 base, V lost 6 bases, and 7 bases had no gene match. There are 15 residues in the CDR3. CDR3 coding DNA: TGTGCCAGCAGAAGCGGGACAGGGAGATCCTACGAGCAGTACTTC. It is translated as CASRSGTGRSYEQYF.

This clone has only one observation. This chain uses TRBV9 with TRBJ2-5; D may match TRBD1 or TRBD2 (5 bases each). Germline CDR1 reads SGDLS; CDR2 reads YYNGEE. This CDR3 is built from 15 residues. V gave up 2 bases and J gave up 2 bases, with 13 bases separating them. For the CDR3, the DNA is TGTGCCAGCAGCGTCGCACGGGACCGACAAGAGACCCAGTACTTC. Translated, it gives CASSVARDRQETQYF.

The chain uses TRBV29-1 and TRBJ2-7; 7 bases match TRBD1. Germline V gene sequence: CDR1 SQVTM, CDR2 ANQGSEA. CDR3 size: 14 residues. The trim removed 2 bases at V and 3 bases at J, leaving 7 bases unmatched. CDR3: CSVENRQGDYEQYF. CDR3 sequence (DNA): TGCAGCGTTGAAAATAGGCAGGGGGACTACGAGCAGTACTTC.

The J gene is TRBJ1-4, the V gene TRBV6-5; D uncertain. The CDR3 is 15 amino acids. Germline assignment: CDR1 MNHEY and CDR2 SVGAGI. V lost 6 bases and J 0 bases, leaving 11 bases between the germline ends. In nucleotides, the CDR3 is TGTGCCAGCAGACCTACACGAGCAACTAATGAAAAACTGTTTTTT. Translation: CASRPTRATNEKLFF.

J is TRBJ1-4 and V is TRBV19; unclear D gene. Trimming took off 8 bases at V and 7 bases at J, with 8 bases between the two ends. The germline gives CDR1 LNHDA, CDR2 SQIVND (reference sequence). CDR3 length: 11 residues. The CDR3, as DNA: TGTGCCAGTGCCTATTTTGAAAAACTGTTTTTT. As protein: CASAYFEKLFF.

V and J are TRBV5-1 and TRBJ2-7; no reliable D call. The CDR3 is 15 amino acids. With 6 bases removed from V and 2 bases from J, the gap between germline ends came to 18 bases. Germline assignment: CDR1 SGHRS and CDR2 YFSETQ. The CDR3 nucleotides are TGCGCCAGCACCTCTAGAGTGGACCCGACCTACGAGCAGTACTTC. Protein product: CASTSRVDPTYEQYF.

As DNA, the CDR3 is TGTGCCAGCAGCGAGACGGGGGTAGCGAACAACAATGAGCAGTTCTTC. Its protein product is CASSETGVANNNEQFF. This chain connects TRBV11-2 to TRBJ2-1, with D possibly TRBD2 on 6 matching bases. The germline gives CDR1 SGHAT, CDR2 FQNNGV. V was clipped by 5 bases and J by 5 bases, with 19 bases between them. This CDR3 has 16 amino acids.

The chain employs TRBV7-2 and TRBJ1-5, with 9 bases that match TRBD1. CDR3 length: 14 amino acids. Germline V lookup: CDR1 SGHTA, CDR2 FQGNSA. V was pared by 5 bases and J by 6 bases, with 5 bases of the junction left unmatched. This CDR3 reads CASSGTGRSQPQHF. CDR3 coding DNA: TGTGCCAGCAGCGGGACAGGGCGCAGTCAGCCCCAGCATTTT.

The V call is TRBV5-1, the J call TRBJ2-3, with 10 bases identical to TRBD2. From germline, CDR1 is SGHRS and CDR2 YFSETQ. Trimming removed 3 bases from V and 6 bases from J; junction bases left unmatched: 10. The CDR3 consists of 16 residues. The CDR3 DNA follows: TGCGCCAGCAGCTCCCCGCTAGCGGGAGCGAGGGATACGCAGTATTTT. Translating gives CASSSPLAGARDTQYF.

The table lists this clone with a count of one. The V gene is TRBV13, the J gene TRBJ1-1; a weak D match, TRBD1 (5 bases). The CDR3 consists of 12 residues. V was trimmed by 2 bases and J by 7 bases, leaving 8 bases between them. Germline V gene sequence: CDR1 PRHDT, CDR2 FYEKMQ (reference sequence). The CDR3 reads CASSLLGVEAFF. CDR3 nucleotides: TGTGCCAGCAGCTTATTAGGGGTTGAAGCTTTCTTT.